This TCR beta chain was identified during a study of CD8+CD57+ T cells in acquired aplastic anemia. For the study at large: In CD4+ cells, healthy donors produced an average of approximately 11 million reads. Study results and limitations: The study identified more than 25 CD8+ CDR3 sequences shared by patients and controls. CD8+ Simpson's diversity in patients was not significantly different from that in controls.

This clonotype showed up many times. Its antigen remains unidentified. The study profiled TCR beta VDJ and CDR3 using genomic DNA as template. TCRdb called the reads again in MiXCR, with one record for every CDR3 protein. The sample shows 100,000 to 150,000 distinct CDR3 sequences, 40% to 60% of them seen only once. The TCR sequence derives from a human donor in good health, serving as a control. Material for sequencing was sorted CD4+, CD8+, or CD8+CD57+ T cells (not recorded which) from PBMCs.

The CDR3 DNA is TGTGCCAGTAGTATGGAGACAGAAAGATTCTATGGCTACACCTTC. Translated, it gives CASSMETERFYGYTF. The rearrangement joins TRBV19 to TRBJ1-2; D perhaps matches TRBD1 (5 bases). The CDR3 contains 15 residues. V was clipped by 3 bases and J by 4 bases, with 15 bases between them. Germline V gives CDR1 LNHDA, CDR2 SQIVND (reference sequence).